This T cell receptor (beta chain) was identified in a study of siplizumab effects on memory and regulatory T cells. TCR templates numbering 75,000 to 100,000 were assayed per sample. Produced via immunoSEQ multiplex PCR; TCRdb's table is partial and in-frame only. The sample shows over 80,000 clones, around 90% of them seen only once. Per germline, CDR1 MDHEN and CDR2 SYDVKM. CDR3 length: 16 residues. Trimming cost V 2 bases and J 2 bases, with 14 bases left between them. The TCR originated in a human donor in good health. This chain uses TRBV28 with TRBJ2-3, with D tentatively TRBD2 (5 bases). The source material was Tregs sorted from blood. This CDR3 is CASSLIAWRSTDTQYF. DNA for the CDR3: TGTGCCAGCAGTTTAATAGCCTGGAGGTCCACAGATACGCAGTATTTT.